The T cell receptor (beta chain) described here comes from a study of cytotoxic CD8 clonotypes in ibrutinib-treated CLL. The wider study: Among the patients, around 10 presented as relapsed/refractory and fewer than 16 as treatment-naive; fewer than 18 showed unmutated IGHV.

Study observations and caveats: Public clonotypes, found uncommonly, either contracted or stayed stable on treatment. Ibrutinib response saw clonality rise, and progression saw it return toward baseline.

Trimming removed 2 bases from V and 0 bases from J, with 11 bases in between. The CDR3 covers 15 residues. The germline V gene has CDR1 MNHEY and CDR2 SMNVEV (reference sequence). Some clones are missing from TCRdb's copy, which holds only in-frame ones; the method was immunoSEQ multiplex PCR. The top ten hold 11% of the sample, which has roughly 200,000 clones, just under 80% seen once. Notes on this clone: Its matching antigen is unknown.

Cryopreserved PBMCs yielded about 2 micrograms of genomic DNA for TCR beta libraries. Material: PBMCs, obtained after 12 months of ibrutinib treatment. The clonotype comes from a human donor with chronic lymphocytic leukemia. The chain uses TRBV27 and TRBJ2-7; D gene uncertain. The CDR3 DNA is TGTGCCAGCAGTTTAATAGGGCTGCTCTCCTACGAGCAGTACTTC. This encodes CASSLIGLLSYEQYF.